The T cell receptor (beta chain) described here comes from a study of early T cells in non-severe SARS-CoV-2 infection. Germline V gene lookup returns CDR1 SSHAT and CDR2 FNYEAQ (reference sequence). This CDR3 has 14 residues. TCRdb reprocessed the 5' RACE reads with MiXCR, giving one entry per CDR3 protein. Seen here are 40,000 or so distinct CDR3 sequences, roughly 10% observed once, and the top ten hold 21%. Of note for this clonotype: The junction differs from germline at one of its ends, possibly a read error.

Material for sequencing was whole blood. The TCR comes from an adult who was a healthcare worker with PCR-confirmed SARS-CoV-2 infection or an uninfected control (not recorded which). V gene TRBV7-7 combines with J gene TRBJ2-3; 10 nucleotides agree with TRBD2. The CDR3 DNA is TGTGCTAGCAGTCCGAGCGGGAGGGGAGATACGCAGTATTTT. It yields the protein CASSPSGRGDTQYF.